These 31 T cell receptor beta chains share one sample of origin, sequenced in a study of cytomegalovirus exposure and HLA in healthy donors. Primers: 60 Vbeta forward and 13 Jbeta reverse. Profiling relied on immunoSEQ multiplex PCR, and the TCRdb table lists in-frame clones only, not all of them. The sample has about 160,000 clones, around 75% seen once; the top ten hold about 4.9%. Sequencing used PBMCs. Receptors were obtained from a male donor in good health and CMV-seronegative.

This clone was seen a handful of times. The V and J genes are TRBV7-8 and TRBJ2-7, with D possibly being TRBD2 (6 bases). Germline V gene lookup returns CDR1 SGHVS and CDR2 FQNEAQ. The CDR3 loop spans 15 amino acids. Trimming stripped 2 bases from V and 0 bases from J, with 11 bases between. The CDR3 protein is CASSLSAGTSYEQYF. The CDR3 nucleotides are TGTGCCAGCAGCTTATCTGCGGGGACCTCCTACGAGCAGTACTTC.

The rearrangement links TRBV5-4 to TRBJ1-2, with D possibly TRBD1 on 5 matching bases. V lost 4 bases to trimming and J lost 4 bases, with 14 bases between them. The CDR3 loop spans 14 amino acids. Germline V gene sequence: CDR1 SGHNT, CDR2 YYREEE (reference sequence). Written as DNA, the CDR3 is TGTGCCAGCAGCCCTTACACAGGAACCTATGGCTACACCTTC. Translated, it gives CASSPYTGTYGYTF.

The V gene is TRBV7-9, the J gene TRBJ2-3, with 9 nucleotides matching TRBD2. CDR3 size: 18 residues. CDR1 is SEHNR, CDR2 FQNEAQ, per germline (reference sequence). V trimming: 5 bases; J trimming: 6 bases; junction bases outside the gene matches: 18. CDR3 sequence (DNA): TGTGCCAGCAGCGATACCCGCGGGCGGGGGGGCCTTGCTGATACGCAGTATTTT. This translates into CASSDTRGRGGLADTQYF.

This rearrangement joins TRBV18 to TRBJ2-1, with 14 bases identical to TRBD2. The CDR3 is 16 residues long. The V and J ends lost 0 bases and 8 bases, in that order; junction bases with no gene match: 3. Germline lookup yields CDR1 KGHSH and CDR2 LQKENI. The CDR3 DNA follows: TGTGCCAGCTCACCACCTAGACTAGCGGGAGGGGATGAGCAGTTCTTC. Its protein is CASSPPRLAGGDEQFF. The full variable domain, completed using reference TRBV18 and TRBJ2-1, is NAGVMQNPRHLVRRRGQEARLRCSPMKGHSHVYWYRQLPEEGLKFMVYLQKENIIDESGMPKERFSAEFPKEGPSILRIQQVVRGDSAAYFCASSPPRLAGGDEQFFGPGTRLTVL.

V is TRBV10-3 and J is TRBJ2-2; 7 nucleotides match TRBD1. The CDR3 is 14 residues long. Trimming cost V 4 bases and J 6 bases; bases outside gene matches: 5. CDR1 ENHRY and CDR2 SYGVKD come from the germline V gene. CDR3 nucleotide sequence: TGTGCCATCAGTGGACAGGGTCGGGCCGGGGAGCTGTTTTTT. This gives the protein CAISGQGRAGELFF.

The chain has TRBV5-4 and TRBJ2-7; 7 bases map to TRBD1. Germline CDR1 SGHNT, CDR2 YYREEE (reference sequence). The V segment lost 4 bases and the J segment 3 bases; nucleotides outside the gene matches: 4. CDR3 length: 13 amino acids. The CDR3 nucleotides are TGTGCCAGCAGCCGACAGGGACGCTACGAGCAGTACTTC. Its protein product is CASSRQGRYEQYF.

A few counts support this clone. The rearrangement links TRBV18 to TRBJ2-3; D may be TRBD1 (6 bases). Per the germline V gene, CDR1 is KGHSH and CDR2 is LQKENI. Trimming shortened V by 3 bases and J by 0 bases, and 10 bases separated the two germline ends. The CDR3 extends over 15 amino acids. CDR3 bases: TGTGCCAGCTCACCTAGGACAGTTAGCACAGATACGCAGTATTTT. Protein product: CASSPRTVSTDTQYF.

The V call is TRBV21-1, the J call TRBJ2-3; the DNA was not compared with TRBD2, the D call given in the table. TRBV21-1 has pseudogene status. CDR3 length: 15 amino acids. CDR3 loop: CANTGGRASADTQYF. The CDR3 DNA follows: TGTGCCAATACGGGGGGCAGGGCCTCCGCGGATACGCAGTATTTT.

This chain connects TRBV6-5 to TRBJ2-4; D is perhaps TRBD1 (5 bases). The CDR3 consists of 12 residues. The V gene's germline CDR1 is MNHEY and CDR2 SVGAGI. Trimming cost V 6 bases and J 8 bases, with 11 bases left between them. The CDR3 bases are TGTGCCAGCAGCTCGACAGCCCACATTCAGTACTTC. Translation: CASSSTAHIQYF.

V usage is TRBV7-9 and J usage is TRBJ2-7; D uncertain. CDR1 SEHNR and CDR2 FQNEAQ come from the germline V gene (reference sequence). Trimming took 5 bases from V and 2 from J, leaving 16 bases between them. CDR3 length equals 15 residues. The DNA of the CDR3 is TGTGCCAGCAGCCTAAGAGCAAGCGCTACCTACGAGCAGTACTTC. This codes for CASSLRASATYEQYF.

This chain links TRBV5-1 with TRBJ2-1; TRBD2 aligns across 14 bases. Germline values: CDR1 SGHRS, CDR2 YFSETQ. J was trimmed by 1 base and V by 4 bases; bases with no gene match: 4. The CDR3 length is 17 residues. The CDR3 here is CASSNGLAGGSYNEQFF. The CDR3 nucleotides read TGCGCCAGCAGCAACGGACTAGCGGGAGGATCCTACAATGAGCAGTTCTTC. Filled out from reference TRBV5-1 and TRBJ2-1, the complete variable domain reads KAGVTQTPRYLIKTRGQQVTLSCSPISGHRSVSWYQQTPGQGLQFLFEYFSETQRNKGNFPGRFSGRQFSNSRSEMNVSTLELGDSALYLCASSNGLAGGSYNEQFFGPGTRLTVL.

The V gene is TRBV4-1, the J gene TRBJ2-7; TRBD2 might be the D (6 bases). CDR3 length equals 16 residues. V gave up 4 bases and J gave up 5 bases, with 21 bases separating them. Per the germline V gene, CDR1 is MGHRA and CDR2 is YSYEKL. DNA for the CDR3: TGCGCCAGCAGCCGGACTTGGAGGGGCGCGGGGAACGAGCAGTACTTC. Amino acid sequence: CASSRTWRGAGNEQYF.

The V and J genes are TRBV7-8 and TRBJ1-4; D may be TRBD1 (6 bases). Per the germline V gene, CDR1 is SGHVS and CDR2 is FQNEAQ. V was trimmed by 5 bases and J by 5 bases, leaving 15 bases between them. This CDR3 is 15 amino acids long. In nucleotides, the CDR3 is TGTGCCAGCAGCCCCAAGGGGGACATAAATGAAAAACTGTTTTTT. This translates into CASSPKGDINEKLFF.

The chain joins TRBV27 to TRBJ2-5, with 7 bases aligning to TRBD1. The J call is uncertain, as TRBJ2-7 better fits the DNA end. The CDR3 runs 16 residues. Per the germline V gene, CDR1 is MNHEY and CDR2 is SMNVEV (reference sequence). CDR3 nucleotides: TGTGCCAGCAGTACCCGAGGGGGCGCCTTAGGGGACGAGCAGTACTTC. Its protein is CASSTRGGALGDEQYF.

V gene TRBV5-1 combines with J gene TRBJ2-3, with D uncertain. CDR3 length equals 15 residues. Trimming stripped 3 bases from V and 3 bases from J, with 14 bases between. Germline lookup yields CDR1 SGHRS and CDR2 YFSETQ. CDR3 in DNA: TGCGCCAGCAGCTCAAGACCGCCCGGGACAGATACGCAGTATTTT. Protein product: CASSSRPPGTDTQYF.

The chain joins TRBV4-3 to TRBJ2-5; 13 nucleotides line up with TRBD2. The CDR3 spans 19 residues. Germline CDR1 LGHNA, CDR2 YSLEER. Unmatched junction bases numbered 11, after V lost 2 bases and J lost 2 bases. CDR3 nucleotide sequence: TGCGCCAGCAGCCAAAGACTAACTAGCGGGAGGGCCGCACAAGAGACCCAGTACTTC. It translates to CASSQRLTSGRAAQETQYF.

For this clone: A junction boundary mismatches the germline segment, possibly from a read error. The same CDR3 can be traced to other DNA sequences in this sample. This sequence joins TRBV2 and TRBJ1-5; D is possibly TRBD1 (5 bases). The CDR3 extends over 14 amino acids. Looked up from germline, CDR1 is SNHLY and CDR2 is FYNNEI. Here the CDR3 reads CASSEGRVGQPQHF. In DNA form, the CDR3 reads TGCGCCAGCAGTGAGGGCAGGGTGGGCCAGCCCCAGCATTTT.

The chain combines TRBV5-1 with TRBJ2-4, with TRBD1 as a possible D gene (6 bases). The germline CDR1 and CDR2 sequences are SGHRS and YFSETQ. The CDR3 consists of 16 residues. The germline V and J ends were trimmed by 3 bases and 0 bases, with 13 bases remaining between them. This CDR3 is CASSSPDSLAKNIQYF. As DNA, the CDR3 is TGCGCCAGCAGCTCTCCGGACAGTCTAGCCAAAAACATTCAGTACTTC.

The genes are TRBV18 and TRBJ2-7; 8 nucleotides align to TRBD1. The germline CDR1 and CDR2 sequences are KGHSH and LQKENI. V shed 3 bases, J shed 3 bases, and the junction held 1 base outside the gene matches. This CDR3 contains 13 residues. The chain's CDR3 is CASSPGQVYEQYF. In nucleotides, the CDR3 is TGTGCCAGCTCACCGGGACAGGTCTACGAGCAGTACTTC.

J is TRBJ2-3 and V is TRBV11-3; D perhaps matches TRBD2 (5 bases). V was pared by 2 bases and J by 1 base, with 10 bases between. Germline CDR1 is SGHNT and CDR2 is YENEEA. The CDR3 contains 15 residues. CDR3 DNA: TGTGCCAGCAGCTTAAGTCCTAGCCGCACAGATACGCAGTATTTT. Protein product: CASSLSPSRTDTQYF.

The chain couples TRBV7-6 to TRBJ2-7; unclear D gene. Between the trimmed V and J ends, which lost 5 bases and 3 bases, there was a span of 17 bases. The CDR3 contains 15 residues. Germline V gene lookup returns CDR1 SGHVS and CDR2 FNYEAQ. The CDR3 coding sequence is TGTGCCAGCAGCCAGGAAAGCCGGCCCGGCTACGAGCAGTACTTC. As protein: CASSQESRPGYEQYF. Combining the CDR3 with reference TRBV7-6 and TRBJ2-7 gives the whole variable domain GAGVSQSPRYKVTKRGQDVALRCDPISGHVSLYWYRQALGQGPEFLTYFNYEAQQDKSGLPNDRFSAERPEGSISTLTIQRTEQRDSAMYRCASSQESRPGYEQYFGPGTRLTVT.

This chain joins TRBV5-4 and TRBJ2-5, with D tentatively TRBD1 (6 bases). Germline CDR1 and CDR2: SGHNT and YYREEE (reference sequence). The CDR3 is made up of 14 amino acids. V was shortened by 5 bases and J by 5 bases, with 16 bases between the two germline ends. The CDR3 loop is CASSYSEGVETQYF. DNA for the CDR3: TGTGCCAGCAGTTATAGCGAGGGGGTGGAGACCCAGTACTTC.

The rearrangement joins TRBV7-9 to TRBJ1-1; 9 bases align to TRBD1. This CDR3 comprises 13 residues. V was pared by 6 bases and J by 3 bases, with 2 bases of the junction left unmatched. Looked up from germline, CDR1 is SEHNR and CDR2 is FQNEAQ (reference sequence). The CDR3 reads CASSRQGDTEAFF. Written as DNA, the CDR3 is TGTGCCAGCAGTCGACAGGGGGACACTGAAGCTTTCTTT.

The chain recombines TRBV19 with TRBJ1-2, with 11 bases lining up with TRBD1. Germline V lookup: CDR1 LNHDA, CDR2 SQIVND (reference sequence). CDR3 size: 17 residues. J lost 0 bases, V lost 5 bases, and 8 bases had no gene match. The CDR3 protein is CASSLTDRGRPNYGYTF. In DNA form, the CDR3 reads TGTGCCAGTAGTCTTACGGACAGGGGGCGACCTAACTATGGCTACACCTTC. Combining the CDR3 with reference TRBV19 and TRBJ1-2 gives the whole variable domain DGGITQSPKYLFRKEGQNVTLSCEQNLNHDAMYWYRQDPGQGLRLIYYSQIVNDFQKGDIAEGYSVSREKKESFPLTVTSAQKNPTAFYLCASSLTDRGRPNYGYTFGSGTRLTVV.

CDR3 bases: TGTGCCAGCAGCAGGTATTGGGGCCAACAAGAGACCCAGTACTTC. Translation gives CASSRYWGQQETQYF. This sequence joins TRBV5-4 and TRBJ2-5, with TRBD1 as a possible D gene (5 bases). Trimming removed 4 bases from V and 2 bases from J, with 15 bases in between. The germline V gene encodes CDR1 SGHNT and CDR2 YYREEE (reference sequence). The CDR3 runs to 15 residues.

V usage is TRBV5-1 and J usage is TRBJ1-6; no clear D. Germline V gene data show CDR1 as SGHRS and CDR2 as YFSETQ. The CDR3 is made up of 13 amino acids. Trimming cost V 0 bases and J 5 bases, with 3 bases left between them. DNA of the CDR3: TGCGCCAGCAGCTTGGCTAATAATTCACCCCTCCACTTT. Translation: CASSLANNSPLHF.

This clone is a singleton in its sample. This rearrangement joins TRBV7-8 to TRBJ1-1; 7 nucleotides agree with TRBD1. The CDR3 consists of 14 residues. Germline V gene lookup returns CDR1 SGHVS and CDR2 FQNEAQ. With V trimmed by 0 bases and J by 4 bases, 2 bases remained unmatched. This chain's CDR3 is CASSLAAGGTEAFF. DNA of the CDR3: TGTGCCAGCAGCTTAGCGGCAGGGGGCACTGAAGCTTTCTTT. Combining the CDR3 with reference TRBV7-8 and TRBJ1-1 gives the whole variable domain GAGVSQSPRYKVAKRGQDVALRCDPISGHVSLFWYQQALGQGPEFLTYFQNEAQLDKSGLPSDRFFAERPEGSVSTLKIQRTQQEDSAVYLCASSLAAGGTEAFFGQGTRLTVV.

As DNA, the CDR3 is TGTGCCAGCAGCTATTCTAGCGGGAGTGTTGAGCAGTACTTC. Amino acids: CASSYSSGSVEQYF. The chain recombines TRBV7-2 with TRBJ2-7; 10 nucleotides line up with TRBD2. The CDR3 sequence is 14 residues long. Germline values: CDR1 SGHTA, CDR2 FQGNSA. Trimming cost V 4 bases and J 7 bases; bases outside gene matches: 7.

Here the CDR3 reads CASSVNSPYEQYF. CDR3 DNA sequence: TGTGCCAGCAGTGTCAACAGCCCCTACGAGCAGTACTTC. The chain uses TRBV6-1 and TRBJ2-7; no clear D gene. V gave up 4 bases and J gave up 2 bases, with 9 bases separating them. The germline gives CDR1 MNHNS, CDR2 SASEGT. The CDR3 runs 13 residues.

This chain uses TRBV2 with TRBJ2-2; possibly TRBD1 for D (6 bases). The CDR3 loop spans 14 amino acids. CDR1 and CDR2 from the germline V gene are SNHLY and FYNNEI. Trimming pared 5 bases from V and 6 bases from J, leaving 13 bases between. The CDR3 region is CASSKRQEAGELFF. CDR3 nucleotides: TGTGCCAGCAGTAAACGACAGGAGGCCGGGGAGCTGTTTTTT.

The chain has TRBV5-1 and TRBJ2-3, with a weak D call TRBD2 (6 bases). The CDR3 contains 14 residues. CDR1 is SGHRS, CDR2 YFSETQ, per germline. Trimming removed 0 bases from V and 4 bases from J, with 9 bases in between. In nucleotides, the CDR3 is TGCGCCAGCAGCTTGGAAGTAGCGGCAGATACGCAGTATTTT. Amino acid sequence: CASSLEVAADTQYF.